Below are 3 T cell receptor beta chains sequenced from a single sample in a study of blood T cell repertoires in COVID-19. Method: immunoSEQ multiplex PCR; TCRdb's copy keeps in-frame clones and lacks some. Here the sample spans fewer than 450,000 clones, 88% being singletons. The sequenced material came from peripheral blood. These receptor sequences come from a woman aged 50 to 65 with COVID-19, enrolled during active disease.

This clone was recorded only once. V is TRBV5-1 and J is TRBJ2-2, with 7 positions matching TRBD1. CDR3 length: 16 amino acids. The germline CDR1 and CDR2 sequences are SGHRS and YFSETQ. The trim removed 0 bases at V and 3 bases at J, leaving 5 bases unmatched. The CDR3: CASSLGRGRDTGELFF. As DNA, the CDR3 is TGCGCCAGCAGCTTGGGAAGGGGGCGCGACACCGGGGAGCTGTTTTTT.

The rearrangement links TRBV29-1 to TRBJ2-1; D might be TRBD2 (6 bases). V was shortened by 5 bases and J by 8 bases, with 10 bases between the two germline ends. The CDR3 sequence is 11 residues long. Germline V gives CDR1 SQVTM, CDR2 ANQGSEA. The CDR3 loop reads CSVRRRDEQFF. The CDR3 nucleotides are TGCAGCGTTCGCCGGAGGGATGAGCAGTTCTTC.

The genes are TRBV30 and TRBJ2-1; D is ambiguous. The ends were cut back, 1 base at V and 4 bases at J, with 17 bases in the middle. Germline V CDR1 and CDR2: GTSNPN, SVGIG (reference sequence). The CDR3 runs 16 residues. This CDR3 is CAWSALSYLRYNEQFF. CDR3 nucleotides: TGTGCCTGGAGTGCCCTATCCTACCTCCGGTACAATGAGCAGTTCTTC.